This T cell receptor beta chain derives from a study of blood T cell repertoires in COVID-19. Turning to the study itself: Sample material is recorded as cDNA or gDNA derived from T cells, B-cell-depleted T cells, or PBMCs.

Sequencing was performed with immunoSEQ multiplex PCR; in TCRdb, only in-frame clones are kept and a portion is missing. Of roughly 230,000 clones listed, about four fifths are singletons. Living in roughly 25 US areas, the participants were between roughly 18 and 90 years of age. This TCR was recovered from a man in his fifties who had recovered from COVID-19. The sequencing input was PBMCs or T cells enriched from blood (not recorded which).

For the CDR3, the DNA is TGCGCCAGCAGCACTGGACAGGGGAACACTGAAGCTTTCTTT. This translates into CASSTGQGNTEAFF. The J gene is TRBJ1-1, the V gene TRBV5-1; 8 bases match TRBD1. V shed 4 bases, J shed 1 base, and the junction held 3 bases outside the gene matches. The CDR3 spans 14 residues. The V gene's germline CDR1 is SGHRS and CDR2 YFSETQ. Using reference TRBV5-1 and TRBJ1-1 for the parts outside the CDR3, the full variable domain is KAGVTQTPRYLIKTRGQQVTLSCSPISGHRSVSWYQQTPGQGLQFLFEYFSETQRNKGNFPGRFSGRQFSNSRSEMNVSTLELGDSALYLCASSTGQGNTEAFFGQGTRLTVV.